This T cell receptor beta chain comes out of a study of cytomegalovirus exposure and HLA in healthy donors. Background on the study: Just over 80% of 398 genotyped donors fell in the Caucasian-associated ancestry cluster. Study results and caveats: In most subjects, TCR beta sequences reportedly gave accurate predictions of HLA-A and HLA-B alleles.

About this clone itself: Its specificity is not known.

Vbeta (60) and Jbeta (13) primers were used in the PCR. The table came from immunoSEQ multiplex PCR; TCRdb's copy has only in-frame clones and leaves some out. The data hold roughly 150,000 clones, with roughly 9.4% observed a single time. The CDR3 runs to 16 residues. V was clipped by 4 bases and J by 6 bases, with 19 bases between them. The chain has TRBV5-3 and TRBJ1-4, with D unclear. TRBV5-3 is reported as an ORF; its role is uncertain. The source material was PBMCs. The source is a male donor in good health and CMV-seronegative. The CDR3 DNA follows: TGTGCCAGAAGCCCACCCGCGAGGAGACGGGATGAAAAACTGTTTTTT. Protein product: CARSPPARRRDEKLFF.